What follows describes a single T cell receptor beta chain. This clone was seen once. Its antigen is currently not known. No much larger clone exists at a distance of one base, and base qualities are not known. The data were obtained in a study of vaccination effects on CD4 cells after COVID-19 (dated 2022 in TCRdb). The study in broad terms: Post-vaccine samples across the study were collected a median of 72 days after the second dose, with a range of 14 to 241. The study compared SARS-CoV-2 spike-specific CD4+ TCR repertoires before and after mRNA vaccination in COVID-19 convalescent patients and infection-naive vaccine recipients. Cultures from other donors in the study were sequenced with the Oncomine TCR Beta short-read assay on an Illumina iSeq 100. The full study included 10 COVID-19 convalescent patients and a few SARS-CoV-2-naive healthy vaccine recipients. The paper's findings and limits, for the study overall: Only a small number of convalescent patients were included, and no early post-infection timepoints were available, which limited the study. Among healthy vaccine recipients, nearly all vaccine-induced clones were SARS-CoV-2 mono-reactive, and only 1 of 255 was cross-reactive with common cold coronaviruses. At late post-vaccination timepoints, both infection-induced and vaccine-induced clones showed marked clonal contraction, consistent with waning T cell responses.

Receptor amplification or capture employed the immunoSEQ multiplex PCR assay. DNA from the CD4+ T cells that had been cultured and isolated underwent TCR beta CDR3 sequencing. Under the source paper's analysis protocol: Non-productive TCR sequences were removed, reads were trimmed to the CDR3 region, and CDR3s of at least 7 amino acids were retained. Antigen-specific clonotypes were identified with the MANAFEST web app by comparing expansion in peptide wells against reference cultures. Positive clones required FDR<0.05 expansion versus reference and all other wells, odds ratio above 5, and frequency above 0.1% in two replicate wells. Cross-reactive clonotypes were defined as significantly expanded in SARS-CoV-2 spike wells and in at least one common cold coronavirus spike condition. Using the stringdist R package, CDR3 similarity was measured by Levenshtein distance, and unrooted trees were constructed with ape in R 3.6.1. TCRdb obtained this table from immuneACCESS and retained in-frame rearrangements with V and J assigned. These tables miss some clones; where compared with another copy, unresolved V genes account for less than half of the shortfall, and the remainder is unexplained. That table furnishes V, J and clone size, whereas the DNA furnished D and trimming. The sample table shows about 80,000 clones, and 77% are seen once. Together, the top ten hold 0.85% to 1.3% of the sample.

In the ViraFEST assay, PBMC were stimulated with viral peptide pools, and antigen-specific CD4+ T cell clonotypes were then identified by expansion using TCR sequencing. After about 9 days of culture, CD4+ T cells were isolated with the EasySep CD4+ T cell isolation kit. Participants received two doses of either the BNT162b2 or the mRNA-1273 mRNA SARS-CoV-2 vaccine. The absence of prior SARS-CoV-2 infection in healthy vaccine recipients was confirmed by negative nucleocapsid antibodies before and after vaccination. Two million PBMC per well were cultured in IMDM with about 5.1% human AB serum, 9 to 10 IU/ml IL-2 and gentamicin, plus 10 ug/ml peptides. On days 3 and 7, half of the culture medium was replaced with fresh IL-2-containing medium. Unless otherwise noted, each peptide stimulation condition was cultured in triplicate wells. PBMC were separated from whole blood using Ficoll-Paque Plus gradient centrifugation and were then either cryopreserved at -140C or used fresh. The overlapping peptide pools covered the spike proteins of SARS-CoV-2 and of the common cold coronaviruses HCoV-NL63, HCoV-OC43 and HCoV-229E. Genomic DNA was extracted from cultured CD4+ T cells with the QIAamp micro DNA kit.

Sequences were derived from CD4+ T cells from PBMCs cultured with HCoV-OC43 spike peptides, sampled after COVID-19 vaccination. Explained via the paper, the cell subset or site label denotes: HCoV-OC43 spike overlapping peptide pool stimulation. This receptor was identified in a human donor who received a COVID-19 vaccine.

This receptor carries the CDR3 CASSLIQRLAGLSELFF. The DNA is as follows: TGTGCCAGTAGTCTTATCCAAAGACTAGCGGGTTTGTCGGAGCTGTTTTTT. The chain is encoded by TRBV19 joined to TRBJ2-2, and TRBD2 aligns with 10 junction nucleotides. Taken from cysteine to phenylalanine, the CDR3 has 17 residues. Only the CDR3 DNA stays, 51 bases, in frame from base 1. Trimming takes 5 bases off V and 10 bases off J; junction bases not matched to a gene: 16. As encoded in the germline V gene (reference sequence), CDR1 is LNHDA while CDR2 is SQIVND.